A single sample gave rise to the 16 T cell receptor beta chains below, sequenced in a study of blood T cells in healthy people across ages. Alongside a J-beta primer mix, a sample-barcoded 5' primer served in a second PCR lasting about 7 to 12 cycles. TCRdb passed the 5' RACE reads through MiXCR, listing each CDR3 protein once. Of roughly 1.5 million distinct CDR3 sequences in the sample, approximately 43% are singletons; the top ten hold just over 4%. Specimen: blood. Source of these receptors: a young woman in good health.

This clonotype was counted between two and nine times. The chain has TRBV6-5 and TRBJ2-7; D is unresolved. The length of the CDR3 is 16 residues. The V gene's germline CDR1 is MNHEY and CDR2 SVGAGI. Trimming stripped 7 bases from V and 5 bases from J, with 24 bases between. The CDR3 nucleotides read TGTGCCAGCAAAATTTTCTGGGCGGAAAGTAACCACGAGCAGTACTTC. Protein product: CASKIFWAESNHEQYF.

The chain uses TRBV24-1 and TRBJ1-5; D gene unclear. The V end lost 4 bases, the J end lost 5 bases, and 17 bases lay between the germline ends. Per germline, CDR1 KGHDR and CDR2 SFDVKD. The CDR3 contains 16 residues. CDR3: CATSDALGGSDQPQHF. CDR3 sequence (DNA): TGTGCCACCAGTGACGCCCTAGGTGGGAGCGATCAGCCCCAGCATTTT.

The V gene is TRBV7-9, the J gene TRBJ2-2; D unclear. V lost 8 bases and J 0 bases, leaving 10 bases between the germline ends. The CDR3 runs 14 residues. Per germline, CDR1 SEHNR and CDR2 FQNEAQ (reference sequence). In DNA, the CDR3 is TGTGCCAGCCTCAAGGCACCGAACACCGGGGAGCTGTTTTTT. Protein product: CASLKAPNTGELFF. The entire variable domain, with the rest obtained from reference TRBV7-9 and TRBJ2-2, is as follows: DTGVSQNPRHKITKRGQNVTFRCDPISEHNRLYWYRQTLGQGPEFLTYFQNEAQLEKSRLLSDRFSAERPKGSFSTLEIQRTEQGDSAMYLCASLKAPNTGELFFGEGSRLTVL.

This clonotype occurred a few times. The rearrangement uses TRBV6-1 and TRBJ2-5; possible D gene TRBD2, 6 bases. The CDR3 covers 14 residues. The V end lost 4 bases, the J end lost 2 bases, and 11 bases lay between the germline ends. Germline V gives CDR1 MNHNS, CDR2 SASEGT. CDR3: CASSVGGRQETQYF. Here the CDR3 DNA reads TGTGCCAGCAGTGTCGGGGGACGACAAGAGACCCAGTACTTC.

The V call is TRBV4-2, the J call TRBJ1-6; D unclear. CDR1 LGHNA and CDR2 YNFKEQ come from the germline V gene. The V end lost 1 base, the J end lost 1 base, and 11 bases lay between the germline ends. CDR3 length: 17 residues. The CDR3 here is CASSQATMRSYNSPLHF. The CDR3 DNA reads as TGTGCCAGCAGCCAAGCAACCATGCGGTCCTATAATTCACCCCTCCACTTT.

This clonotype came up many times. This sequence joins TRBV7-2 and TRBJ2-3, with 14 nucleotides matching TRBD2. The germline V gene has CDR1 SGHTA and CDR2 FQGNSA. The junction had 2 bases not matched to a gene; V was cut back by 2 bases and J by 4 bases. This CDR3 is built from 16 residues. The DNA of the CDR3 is TGTGCCAGCAGCTTAAGACTAGCGGGGGGGGCAGATACGCAGTATTTT. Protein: CASSLRLAGGADTQYF.

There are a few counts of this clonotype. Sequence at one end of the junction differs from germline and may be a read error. Written as DNA, the CDR3 is TGTGCCAGCACCCGTAGCGGGAGGGCCTTGAATGAGCAGTTCTTT. Its protein is CASTRSGRALNEQFF. This sequence joins TRBV12-3 or TRBV12-4 and TRBJ2-1; TRBD2 agrees at 11 bases. This CDR3 contains 15 residues.

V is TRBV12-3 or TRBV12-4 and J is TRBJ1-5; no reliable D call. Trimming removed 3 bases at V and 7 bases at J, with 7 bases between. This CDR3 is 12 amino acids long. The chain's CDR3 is CASSFLQQPQHF. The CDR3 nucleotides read TGTGCCAGCAGTTTTCTACAACAGCCCCAGCATTTT.

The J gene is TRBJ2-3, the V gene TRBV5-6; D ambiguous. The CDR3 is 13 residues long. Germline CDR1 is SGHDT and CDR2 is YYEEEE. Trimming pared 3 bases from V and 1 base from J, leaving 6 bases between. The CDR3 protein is CASSWVGTDTQYF. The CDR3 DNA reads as TGTGCCAGCAGCTGGGTAGGCACAGATACGCAGTATTTT.

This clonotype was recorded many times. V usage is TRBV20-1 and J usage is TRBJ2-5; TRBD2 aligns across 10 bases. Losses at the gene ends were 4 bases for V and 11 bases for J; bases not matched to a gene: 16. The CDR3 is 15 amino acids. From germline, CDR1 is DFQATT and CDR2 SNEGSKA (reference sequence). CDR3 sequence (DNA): TGCAGTGCTACGCCTAGCGGGGGAGGTAGGGGTGAGCAGTACTTC. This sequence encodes CSATPSGGGRGEQYF.

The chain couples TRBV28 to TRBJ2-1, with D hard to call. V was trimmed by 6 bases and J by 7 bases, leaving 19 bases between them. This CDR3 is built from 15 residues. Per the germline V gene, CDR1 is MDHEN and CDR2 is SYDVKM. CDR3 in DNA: TGTGCCAGCAGGGTACGTAATAGGGTTTTGAATGAGCAGTTCTTC. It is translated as CASRVRNRVLNEQFF.

For the CDR3, the DNA is TGTGCCAGCAGTCCTGGGACTAACTCTCCGCAGTATTTT. Its translation is CASSPGTNSPQYF. The chain recombines TRBV12-3 or TRBV12-4 with TRBJ2-3; TRBD2 matches 7 bases. V lost 5 bases to trimming and J lost 10 bases; unmatched junction nucleotides: 9. The CDR3 extends over 13 amino acids.

The CDR3: CASSRREERQNIQYF. For the CDR3, the DNA is TGCGCCAGCAGCCGACGGGAAGAGCGGCAAAACATTCAGTACTTC. This sequence joins TRBV4-1 and TRBJ2-4; D might be TRBD2 (5 bases). The V end lost 4 bases, the J end lost 5 bases, and 15 bases lay between the germline ends. Germline V gene lookup returns CDR1 MGHRA and CDR2 YSYEKL. This CDR3 is built from 15 residues.

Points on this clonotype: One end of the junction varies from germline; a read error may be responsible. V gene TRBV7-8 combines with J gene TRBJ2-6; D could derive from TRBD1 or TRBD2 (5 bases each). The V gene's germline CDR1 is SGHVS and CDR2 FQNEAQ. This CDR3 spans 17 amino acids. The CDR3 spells CASSLAPGPGGANVLTF. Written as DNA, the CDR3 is TGTGCCAGTAGCTTAGCACCGGGACCAGGTGGGGCCAACGTCCTGACTTTC. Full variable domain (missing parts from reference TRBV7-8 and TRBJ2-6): GAGVSQSPRYKVAKRGQDVALRCDPISGHVSLFWYQQALGQGPEFLTYFQNEAQLDKSGLPSDRFFAERPEGSVSTLKIQRTQQEDSAVYLCASSLAPGPGGANVLTFGAGSRLTVL.

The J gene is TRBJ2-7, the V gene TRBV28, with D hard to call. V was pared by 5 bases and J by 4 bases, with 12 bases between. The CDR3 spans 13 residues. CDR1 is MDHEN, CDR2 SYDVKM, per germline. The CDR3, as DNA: TGTGCCAGCAGTCTCACTCTAGGGTACGAGCAGTACTTC. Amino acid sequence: CASSLTLGYEQYF. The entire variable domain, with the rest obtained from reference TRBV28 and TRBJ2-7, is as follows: DVKVTQSSRYLVKRTGEKVFLECVQDMDHENMFWYRQDPGLGLRLIYFSYDVKMKEKGDIPEGYSVSREKKERFSLILESASTNQTSMYLCASSLTLGYEQYFGPGTRLTVT.

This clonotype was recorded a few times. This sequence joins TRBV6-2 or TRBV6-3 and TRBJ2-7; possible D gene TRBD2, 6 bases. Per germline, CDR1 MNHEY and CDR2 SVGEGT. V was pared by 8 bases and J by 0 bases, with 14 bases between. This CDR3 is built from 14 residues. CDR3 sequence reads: CASLDRGTSYEQYF. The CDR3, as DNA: TGTGCCAGCTTAGATCGGGGGACCTCCTACGAGCAGTACTTC.